This passage covers 12 T cell receptor beta chains from one sample sequenced in a study of Graves' ophthalmopathy and Graves' hyperthyroidism. Amplification targeted the TCR beta CDR3 regions, with RNA transcripts as the source material. HTBI primers primed a first-round RT-PCR, and a second-round multiplex PCR followed. TCRdb independently ran MiXCR on the multiplex PCR reads; one entry per CDR3 protein. Counted here are 620,000 or so distinct CDR3 sequences, about 20% occurring once; the ten biggest clones make up approximately 6.5%. Input material: peripheral blood. The receptors here all came from a woman between 18 and 29 years old with stable Graves' hyperthyroidism. Some clones in this sample may be carry-over from other donors' samples.

This clonotype was recorded many times. The chain uses TRBV6-2 or TRBV6-3 and TRBJ1-6; TRBD1 matches at 8 bases. This CDR3 region has 14 residues. Germline CDR1 is MNHEY and CDR2 is SVGEGT. V lost 7 bases and J lost 8; bases outside the gene matches: 7. The CDR3 here is CASKPTGVDSPLHF. The CDR3 bases are TGTGCCAGCAAACCGACAGGGGTTGATTCACCCCTCCACTTT.

This clonotype was detected ten times or more. The chain employs TRBV6-1 and TRBJ2-7; the match to TRBD1 covers 7 bases. The CDR3 loop spans 15 amino acids. Per germline, CDR1 MNHNS and CDR2 SASEGT. J was trimmed by 3 bases and V by 2 bases; bases with no gene match: 7. CDR3 in amino acids: CASSELNRGYYEQYF. The CDR3 bases are TGTGCCAGCAGTGAACTCAACAGGGGATACTACGAGCAGTACTTC.

The chain uses TRBV11-1 and TRBJ2-7; possible D gene TRBD1, 6 bases. V was trimmed by 1 base and J by 3 bases, leaving 13 bases between them. This CDR3 spans 15 amino acids. CDR1 and CDR2 from the germline V gene are SGHAT and FQDESV (reference sequence). The CDR3 is CASSLGQDKYYEQYV. The CDR3 nucleotides are TGTGCCAGCAGCTTAGGACAGGACAAGTACTACGAGCAGTACGTC.

The chain joins TRBV10-3 to TRBJ2-2, with D possibly being TRBD1 or TRBD2 (5 bases each). The ends were cut back, 6 bases at V and 3 bases at J, with 14 bases in the middle. Per germline, CDR1 ENHRY and CDR2 SYGVKD. The CDR3 runs to 15 residues. The CDR3 coding sequence is TGTGCCATCAGCCGACAGCAAGCGGACACCGGGGAGCTGTTTTTT. This encodes CAISRQQADTGELFF.

This clonotype was counted at least ten times. The chain links TRBV19 to TRBJ2-2, with D perhaps TRBD2 (5 bases). This CDR3 region has 13 residues. Germline V gene data show CDR1 as LNHDA and CDR2 as SQIVND (reference sequence). V gave up 7 bases and J gave up 3 bases, with 9 bases separating them. Written as DNA, the CDR3 is TGTGCCAGTATTAGGAGGCACACCGGGGAGCTGTTTTTT. It codes for CASIRRHTGELFF. Full variable domain (missing parts from reference TRBV19 and TRBJ2-2): DGGITQSPKYLFRKEGQNVTLSCEQNLNHDAMYWYRQDPGQGLRLIYYSQIVNDFQKGDIAEGYSVSREKKESFPLTVTSAQKNPTAFYLCASIRRHTGELFFGEGSRLTVL.

This clonotype was detected many times. The chain couples TRBV6-5 to TRBJ2-2, with 9 bases aligning to TRBD2. V lost 0 bases, J lost 3 bases, and 2 bases stayed unmatched. The CDR3 is made up of 16 amino acids. Germline CDR1 and CDR2: MNHEY and SVGAGI. CDR3 protein: CASSYSLAGYTGELFF. Here the CDR3 DNA reads TGTGCCAGCAGTTACTCCCTAGCGGGGTACACCGGGGAGCTGTTTTTT.

This clonotype occurred a few times. This chain connects TRBV7-9 to TRBJ2-5, with TRBD2 identical over 7 bases. The V gene's germline CDR1 is SEHNR and CDR2 FQNEAQ (reference sequence). Germline trimming cut 5 bases from V and 3 bases from J; bases unmatched to any gene: 9. This CDR3 comprises 15 residues. The DNA for the CDR3 is TGTGCCAGCAGCCCCCTGGGAGCGGGGAAAGAGACCCAGTACTTC. Amino acids: CASSPLGAGKETQYF. Supplemented by reference TRBV7-9 and TRBJ2-5, the full variable domain reads DTGVSQNPRHKITKRGQNVTFRCDPISEHNRLYWYRQTLGQGPEFLTYFQNEAQLEKSRLLSDRFSAERPKGSFSTLEIQRTEQGDSAMYLCASSPLGAGKETQYFGPGTRLLVL.

This clonotype was recorded many times. The V gene is TRBV11-2, the J gene TRBJ1-5; D unclear. The ends were cut back, 1 base at V and 5 bases at J, with 12 bases in the middle. Germline assignment: CDR1 SGHAT and CDR2 FQNNGV. This CDR3 region has 15 residues. The CDR3 reads CASSLGQSRDQPQHF. The DNA of the CDR3 is TGTGCCAGCAGCTTAGGGCAGTCACGCGATCAGCCCCAGCATTTT.

In this sample, this clonotype turned up many times. The chain links TRBV6-5 to TRBJ1-1; weak D call: TRBD1 (5 bases). Looked up from germline, CDR1 is MNHEY and CDR2 is SVGAGI. The CDR3 is made up of 16 amino acids. Trimming took 4 bases from V and 0 from J, leaving 15 bases between them. The CDR3 DNA is TGTGCCAGCAGTTCCCAGGACACAGTCATGAACACTGAAGCTTTCTTT. Translated, it gives CASSSQDTVMNTEAFF.

On this clonotype: One base away lies a much larger clone, so this may be a sequencing read error. V and J are TRBV10-3 and TRBJ2-4; 8 bases map to TRBD1. There are 15 residues in the CDR3. Germline-derived CDR1 and CDR2 are ENHRY and SYGVKD. This CDR3 reads CAISSSTGAGDIKYF. The DNA for the CDR3 is TGTGCCATCAGTTCATCGACAGGGGCTGGTGACATTAAGTACTTC.

The chain recombines TRBV3-1 with TRBJ2-7; a possible D gene is TRBD1 (6 bases). The CDR3 totals 15 residues. Per germline, CDR1 LGHDT and CDR2 YNNKEL (reference sequence). Between the trimmed V and J ends, which lost 4 bases and 3 bases, there was a span of 16 bases. CDR3 loop: CASSPLGQGFYEQYF. CDR3 in DNA: TGTGCCAGCAGCCCCCTAGGGCAGGGGTTCTACGAGCAGTACTTC.

The chain is built from TRBV28 and TRBJ2-5; possibly TRBD2 for D (7 bases). Germline V gene data show CDR1 as MDHEN and CDR2 as SYDVKM. V shed 10 bases and J shed 5 bases, with 20 bases lying between them. The CDR3 covers 14 residues. As DNA, the CDR3 is TGTGCCACCCTGGAGGGGGGGCTCGGCGAGACCCAGTACTTC. Its translation is CATLEGGLGETQYF.